One TCR beta chain is described in this entry. This entry is derived from a study of T cells in localized non-small cell lung cancer. Germline-derived CDR1 and CDR2 are KGHSH and LQKENI. CDR3 length equals 15 residues. V shed 3 bases, J shed 2 bases, and the junction held 5 bases outside the gene matches. Profiling relied on immunoSEQ multiplex PCR, and the TCRdb table lists in-frame clones only, not all of them. The sample includes under 30,000 clones, about 89% seen only once; the top ten take under 13%. The sequences come from peripheral blood, collected before any cancer treatment. The chain employs TRBV18 and TRBJ2-3; 7 bases are shared with TRBD1. This clonotype originated in a woman aged 35 to 70 with stage I lung adenocarcinoma. CDR3 nucleotides: TGTGCCAGCTCACCCGTACAGGGGTTCACAGATACGCAGTATTTT. Translating it yields CASSPVQGFTDTQYF.